What follows are 4 T cell receptor beta chains derived from one specimen sequenced in a study of sequential checkpoint blockade in melanoma. Indicated treatment: randomized to nivolumab then ipilimumab (arm A) or the reverse (arm B). The repertoire was sequenced with immunoSEQ multiplex PCR; TCRdb's copy has only in-frame clones and lacks some. This sample has roughly 9,000 clones; 27% occur once, and the top ten carry roughly 19%. The sequenced sample was tumor tissue (inferred from file names), obtained from a patient given nivolumab and ipilimumab in sequence. These receptors came from a human donor with melanoma.

This clone occurred a few times. The rearrangement joins TRBV18 to TRBJ2-1; D unclear. The germline V gene encodes CDR1 KGHSH and CDR2 LQKENI. The V end was cut by 0 bases, the J end by 0 bases, with 12 bases between. The CDR3 totals 17 residues. CDR3 DNA: TGTGCCAGCTCACCACCCAACGCGGCCAGCTCCTACAATGAGCAGTTCTTC. Its protein product is CASSPPNAASSYNEQFF.

There are a few counts of this clone. The chain recombines TRBV2 with TRBJ2-1; TRBD1 agrees at 8 bases. The CDR3 contains 16 residues. CDR1 is SNHLY and CDR2 is FYNNEI in the germline V gene. The trim removed 4 bases at V and 2 bases at J, leaving 7 bases unmatched. CDR3 sequence (DNA): TGTGCCAGCAGTGGGCATCCAGGGGGCGCCTACAATGAGCAGTTCTTC. Translation: CASSGHPGGAYNEQFF.

This clone was seen a handful of times. This sequence joins TRBV6-8 and TRBJ1-2, with a weak D call TRBD1 (6 bases). V lost 6 bases, J lost 4 bases, and 15 bases lay in between. Germline V gene lookup returns CDR1 MNHGY and CDR2 SAAAGT. The CDR3 contains 14 residues. Here the CDR3 reads CASSRPGGGYGYTF. The CDR3 region has the DNA TGTGCCAGCAGCCGCCCCGGGGGCGGCTATGGCTACACCTTC.

This clone was seen at least ten times. The chain combines TRBV11-3 with TRBJ1-4; a possible D gene is TRBD1 (5 bases). The CDR3 extends over 15 amino acids. The germline gives CDR1 SGHNT, CDR2 YENEEA. The V end was cut by 4 bases, the J end by 2 bases, with 11 bases between. CDR3 region: CASSSRRGTNEKLFF. The CDR3 DNA reads TGTGCCAGCAGCTCCAGAAGGGGTACTAATGAAAAACTGTTTTTT.